This passage covers 26 T cell receptor beta chains from one sample sequenced in a study of cytomegalovirus exposure and HLA in healthy donors (dated by TCRdb to the late 2010s). The protocol used for the library was the immunoSEQ multiplex PCR assay. A mixture of 60 forward primers for TCR Vbeta segments and 13 reverse primers for TCR Jbeta segments was used in the multiplex PCR. Here the immuneACCESS table is served through TCRdb, limited to in-frame sequences with V and J called. Missing clones are a known gap in these copies; in checked studies unresolved V genes cover under half, and the rest lacks a known reason. The sample contains around 130,000 clones, approximately 84% of them found a single time. The ten largest account for roughly 2.5% of the sample. What was sequenced was PBMCs. These TCRs come from a boy aged 2 to 10 in good health and CMV-seronegative.

This clone was seen a handful of times. The genes are TRBV7-9 and TRBJ1-4; the match to TRBD1 covers 7 bases. With V trimmed by 5 bases and J by 4 bases, 7 bases remained unmatched. Germline values: CDR1 SEHNR, CDR2 FQNEAQ (reference sequence). The CDR3 loop spans 15 amino acids. The CDR3, as DNA: TGTGCCAGCAGCCCCGAGGGGGCCCGTAATGAAAAACTGTTTTTT. It specifies CASSPEGARNEKLFF.

The rearrangement uses TRBV6-1 and TRBJ1-1; unclear D gene. In germline, CDR1 is MNHNS, CDR2 SASEGT. V was clipped by 6 bases and J by 2 bases, with 4 bases between them. The CDR3 sequence is 11 residues long. CDR3 region: CASSKNTEAFF. CDR3 nucleotide sequence: TGTGCCAGCAGCAAAAACACTGAAGCTTTCTTT.

V is TRBV18 and J is TRBJ2-5; weak D call: TRBD2 (5 bases). The V end was cut by 4 bases, the J end by 5 bases, with 5 bases between. The CDR3 length is 11 residues. CDR1 is KGHSH and CDR2 is LQKENI in the germline V gene. The CDR3 loop is CASSRGETQYF. The DNA of the CDR3 is TGTGCCAGCTCACGAGGGGAGACCCAGTACTTC.

This chain uses TRBV5-4 with TRBJ1-1, with D perhaps matching TRBD1 (6 bases). Trimming took 4 bases from V and 4 from J, leaving 20 bases between them. Germline CDR1 SGHNT, CDR2 YYREEE (reference sequence). CDR3 length: 16 residues. CDR3 nucleotide sequence: TGTGCCAGCAGCCGCCCGGGGGGCGCAGGGGCCACTGAAGCTTTCTTT. It codes for CASSRPGGAGATEAFF.

This sequence joins TRBV30 and TRBJ1-5; a weak D match, TRBD1 (5 bases). The V and J ends lost 0 bases and 3 bases respectively, with 15 bases between them. Germline CDR1 reads GTSNPN; CDR2 reads SVGIG (reference sequence). CDR3 length: 16 residues. CDR3 coding DNA: TGTGCCTGGAGTGTAAAGGTTGGGGCGGTCAATCAGCCCCAGCATTTT. Protein: CAWSVKVGAVNQPQHF.

This chain links TRBV5-1 with TRBJ2-7; 15 bases align to TRBD2. This CDR3 region has 16 residues. The ends lost 3 bases at V and 4 bases at J; junction bases unmatched: 5. CDR1 SGHRS and CDR2 YFSETQ come from the germline V gene. The CDR3 region has the DNA TGCGCCAGCAGCTCGGGACTAGCGGGAGGAAATTACGAGCAGTACGTC. This translates into CASSSGLAGGNYEQYV.

V and J are TRBV18 and TRBJ2-5; 10 bases match TRBD2. V gave up 2 bases and J gave up 0 bases; unmatched junction bases: 3. The CDR3 runs to 16 residues. Germline CDR1 KGHSH, CDR2 LQKENI. CDR3 residues: CASSPLTSGYQETQYF. The DNA of the CDR3 is TGTGCCAGCTCACCATTGACTAGCGGGTACCAAGAGACCCAGTACTTC. Together with reference TRBV18 and TRBJ2-5, the CDR3 gives the full variable domain: NAGVMQNPRHLVRRRGQEARLRCSPMKGHSHVYWYRQLPEEGLKFMVYLQKENIIDESGMPKERFSAEFPKEGPSILRIQQVVRGDSAAYFCASSPLTSGYQETQYFGPGTRLLVL.

This chain's CDR3 is CAWSVGVDTEAFF. The CDR3 DNA follows: TGTGCCTGGAGCGTAGGAGTCGACACTGAAGCTTTCTTT. The chain couples TRBV30 to TRBJ1-1; D is ambiguous. The CDR3 loop spans 13 amino acids. Germline V CDR1 and CDR2: GTSNPN, SVGIG (reference sequence). V lost 3 bases and J 3 bases, leaving 11 bases between the germline ends.

V and J are TRBV30 and TRBJ1-1; weak D call: TRBD1 (6 bases). The germline gives CDR1 GTSNPN, CDR2 SVGIG (reference sequence). The CDR3 contains 13 residues. The V end lost 1 base, the J end lost 1 base, and 7 bases lay between the germline ends. CDR3 coding DNA: TGTGCCTGGAGTGGCAGGGGGAACACTGAAGCTTTCTTT. It codes for CAWSGRGNTEAFF.

CDR3 amino acids: CSVGQGSNTEAFF. Here the CDR3 DNA reads TGCAGCGTTGGACAGGGATCGAACACTGAAGCTTTCTTT. V gene TRBV29-1 combines with J gene TRBJ1-1; TRBD1 matches 7 bases. This CDR3 is built from 13 residues. CDR1 and CDR2 (germline): SQVTM, ANQGSEA. J was trimmed by 1 base and V by 4 bases; bases with no gene match: 3.

This clone appeared a single time. This chain joins TRBV28 and TRBJ1-3; D is unresolved. Per germline, CDR1 MDHEN and CDR2 SYDVKM. V lost 6 bases, J lost 0 bases, and 12 bases lay in between. CDR3 length: 15 amino acids. CDR3 region: CASRPSLHSGNTIYF. CDR3 nucleotide sequence: TGTGCCAGCAGACCTTCGTTACACTCTGGAAACACCATATATTTT.

This clone has just a few counts. The chain employs TRBV7-9 and TRBJ1-5; 7 bases agree with TRBD1. CDR3 length: 13 residues. The trim removed 4 bases at V and 4 bases at J, leaving 1 base unmatched. The germline V gene encodes CDR1 SEHNR and CDR2 FQNEAQ (reference sequence). As DNA, the CDR3 is TGTGCCAGCAGCTCACAGGGGAATCAGCCCCAGCATTTT. Encoded protein: CASSSQGNQPQHF. Full variable domain (rest looked up from reference TRBV7-9 and TRBJ1-5): DTGVSQNPRHKITKRGQNVTFRCDPISEHNRLYWYRQTLGQGPEFLTYFQNEAQLEKSRLLSDRFSAERPKGSFSTLEIQRTEQGDSAMYLCASSSQGNQPQHFGDGTRLSIL.

The chain is built from TRBV2 and TRBJ1-5; D ambiguous. Germline assignment: CDR1 SNHLY and CDR2 FYNNEI. Trimming pared 2 bases from V and 1 base from J, leaving 6 bases between. The CDR3 is 14 residues long. CDR3 region: CASSEKRSNQPQHF. The CDR3 DNA reads as TGTGCCAGCAGTGAAAAGCGGAGCAATCAGCCCCAGCATTTT.

This chain links TRBV5-1 with TRBJ2-3, with 10 positions matching TRBD2. V shed 1 base, J shed 1 base, and the junction held 0 bases outside the gene matches. Germline lookup yields CDR1 SGHRS and CDR2 YFSETQ. CDR3 length equals 15 residues. The DNA of the CDR3 is TGCGCCAGCAGCTTGACTAGCGGGGGCACAGATACGCAGTATTTT. It yields the protein CASSLTSGGTDTQYF.

The CDR3 reads CASSLGGPPTLSNYGYTF. Written as DNA, the CDR3 is TGTGCCAGCAGCTTAGGAGGGCCACCAACCTTATCGAACTATGGCTACACCTTC. This rearrangement joins TRBV7-8 to TRBJ1-2, with D unclear. V lost 1 base and J 2 bases, leaving 20 bases between the germline ends. The length of the CDR3 is 18 residues. In germline, CDR1 is SGHVS, CDR2 FQNEAQ.

This clone was observed a single time. The rearrangement joins TRBV5-4 to TRBJ2-5, with 11 bases lining up with TRBD2. Germline V lookup: CDR1 SGHNT, CDR2 YYREEE (reference sequence). V shed 0 bases and J 4 bases; nucleotides not matched to a gene: 8. There are 17 residues in the CDR3. As DNA, the CDR3 is TGTGCCAGCAGCTTGGGTCTAGCGGGAGGAGAGGGAGAGACCCAGTACTTC. It yields the protein CASSLGLAGGEGETQYF. Full variable domain (remainder filled in from reference TRBV5-4 and TRBJ2-5): ETGVTQSPTHLIKTRGQQVTLRCSSQSGHNTVSWYQQALGQGPQFIFQYYREEENGRGNFPPRFSGLQFPNYSSELNVNALELDDSALYLCASSLGLAGGEGETQYFGPGTRLLVL.

The chain joins TRBV5-1 to TRBJ2-5; D perhaps matches TRBD2 (6 bases). The germline V gene encodes CDR1 SGHRS and CDR2 YFSETQ. Trimming took 2 bases from V and 4 from J, leaving 9 bases between them. This CDR3 has 13 amino acids. CDR3 nucleotides: TGCGCCAGCAGCTTCAACGGGGGAGAGACCCAGTACTTC. Its translation: CASSFNGGETQYF.

V and J are TRBV4-1 and TRBJ2-1; possibly TRBD1 for D (6 bases). V shed 0 bases and J shed 15 bases, with 12 bases lying between them. Germline CDR1 MGHRA, CDR2 YSYEKL. This CDR3 spans 12 amino acids. The CDR3 spells CASSQEGTGMFF. The CDR3 nucleotides read TGCGCCAGCAGCCAAGAGGGTACAGGGATGTTCTTC.

This rearrangement joins TRBV15 to TRBJ2-6; perhaps TRBD1 as D (6 bases). CDR1 is LNHNV, CDR2 YYDKDF, per germline (reference sequence). Between the trimmed V and J ends, which lost 4 bases and 0 bases, there was a span of 10 bases. The CDR3 extends over 16 amino acids. CDR3 protein: CATSNQTGSGANVLTF. In DNA, the CDR3 is TGTGCCACCAGCAACCAGACAGGCTCTGGGGCCAACGTCCTGACTTTC. The variable domain in full, completed from reference TRBV15 and TRBJ2-6, reads DAMVIQNPRYQVTQFGKPVTLSCSQTLNHNVMYWYQQKSSQAPKLLFHYYDKDFNNEADTPDNFQSRRPNTSFCFLDIRSPGLGDTAMYLCATSNQTGSGANVLTFGAGSRLTVL.

V is TRBV7-9 and J is TRBJ1-3; 7 bases fit TRBD1. Trimming took 7 bases from V and 2 from J; bases not matched to a gene: 11. From germline, CDR1 is SEHNR and CDR2 FQNEAQ (reference sequence). The CDR3 is 16 amino acids. The CDR3 DNA is TGTGCCAGCAACCCCGACGGGGACAGCCCTGGAAACACCATATATTTT. Translating it yields CASNPDGDSPGNTIYF. The full variable domain, its missing parts supplied by reference TRBV7-9 and TRBJ1-3, is DTGVSQNPRHKITKRGQNVTFRCDPISEHNRLYWYRQTLGQGPEFLTYFQNEAQLEKSRLLSDRFSAERPKGSFSTLEIQRTEQGDSAMYLCASNPDGDSPGNTIYFGEGSWLTVV.

This clone was seen once. The rearrangement uses TRBV6-5 and TRBJ1-4; D is unclear. V was shortened by 0 bases and J by 7 bases, with 9 bases between the two germline ends. This CDR3 is 14 amino acids long. Looked up from germline, CDR1 is MNHEY and CDR2 is SVGAGI. This CDR3 is CASSYSGAGEKLFF. The CDR3 DNA sequence: TGTGCCAGCAGTTACTCAGGTGCGGGTGAAAAACTGTTTTTT.

The chain joins TRBV4-1 to TRBJ2-1, with 8 bases matching TRBD2. J was trimmed by 4 bases and V by 5 bases; bases with no gene match: 7. CDR1 is MGHRA and CDR2 is YSYEKL in the germline V gene. The CDR3 has 15 residues. CDR3: CASSYTSGDYNEQFF. The CDR3, as DNA: TGCGCCAGCAGCTATACTAGCGGAGATTACAATGAGCAGTTCTTC.

The gene calls are TRBV11-1 and TRBJ2-2, with D unresolved. The CDR3 sequence is 14 residues long. V was cut by 2 bases and J by 0 bases, with 4 bases left in between. Germline CDR1 reads SGHAT; CDR2 reads FQDESV (reference sequence). As DNA, the CDR3 is TGTGCCAGCAGCTTAAGCGCGAACACCGGGGAGCTGTTTTTT. It is translated as CASSLSANTGELFF.

The CDR3 DNA is TGTGCCAGCAGCTTAGTTCTCGGAGGAGGTGAGCAGTTCTTC. It encodes CASSLVLGGGEQFF. The chain has TRBV7-9 and TRBJ2-1; tentatively, D is TRBD2 (5 bases). This CDR3 has 14 residues. The germline gives CDR1 SEHNR, CDR2 FQNEAQ (reference sequence). Between the trimmed V and J ends, which lost 1 base and 9 bases, there was a span of 13 bases.

The chain recombines TRBV30 with TRBJ1-1, with D tentatively TRBD1 (6 bases). CDR3 length: 12 residues. CDR1 and CDR2 from the germline V gene are GTSNPN and SVGIG (reference sequence). V was trimmed by 0 bases and J by 11 bases, leaving 13 bases between them. The CDR3 DNA is TGTGCCTGGAGTGTTGTAGGCCAGGGGGCTTTCTTT. Its protein product is CAWSVVGQGAFF. The whole variable domain, remainder taken from reference TRBV30 and TRBJ1-1, is SQTIHQWPATLVQPVGSPLSLECTVEGTSNPNLYWYRQAAGRGLQLLFYSVGIGQISSEVPQNLSASRPQDRQFILSSKKLLLSDSGFYLCAWSVVGQGAFFGQGTRLTVV.

This clone occurred a few times. The rearrangement links TRBV29-1 to TRBJ1-5, with TRBD1 matching over 7 bases. CDR3 length: 14 amino acids. J gave up 0 bases and V 5 bases, and 4 bases lay outside the gene matches. Germline V gene lookup returns CDR1 SQVTM and CDR2 ANQGSEA. CDR3 in DNA: TGCAGCGTTATCAGGGGGGCTAGCAATCAGCCCCAGCATTTT. Translated: CSVIRGASNQPQHF.